The rows below give T cell receptor beta chains drawn from one sample of a study of T cells after yellow fever vaccination. TCRdb called the 5' RACE reads again in MiXCR, with one record for every CDR3 protein. The table lists 250,000 or so distinct CDR3 sequences, more than 3.5% of them singletons. Here the sequenced sample was PBMCs, taken 15 days after the yellow fever booster vaccination. The source is a man aged 18 to 35 who received the YFV17D yellow fever vaccine. CDR3s include the opening cysteine and the closing phenylalanine or tryptophan. A D gene is named only where the DNA matches it firmly. Rows give clone size only sometimes, using once, few, many, or a class for an expanded clone.

18,TRBJ2-1,many,NA,TRBV20-1,TGCAGTGCTAGACCGGGACAGGGGTGGACTAGCGGAAACAATGAGCAGTTCTTC,CSARPGQGWTSGNNEQFF
14,TRBJ2-2,many,NA,TRBV5-4,TGTGCCAGCAGCTTGGACTCCCAGGCCGGGGAGCTGTTTTTT,CASSLDSQAGELFF
13,TRBJ1-1,many,NA,TRBV29-1,TGCAGCGTTGGAACCACGGGGGTAGTTGAAGCTTTCTTT,CSVGTTGVVEAFF
15,TRBJ2-1,many,TRBD2,TRBV7-9,TGTGCCAGCAGCTTAGTAGCGGGCTCCTACAATGAGCAGTTCTTC,CASSLVAGSYNEQFF
16,TRBJ2-1,many,TRBD2,TRBV5-1,TGCGCCAGCAGCTTGGCTACTAGCGGGGGCTACAATGAGCAGTTCTTC,CASSLATSGGYNEQFF
11,TRBJ1-1,many,NA,TRBV20-1,TGCAGTGCTAGAGATCGGACTGAAGCTTTCTTT,CSARDRTEAFF
17,TRBJ1-5,many,TRBD1,TRBV5-1,TGCGCCAGCACTCCTGCCAGGGGGACAGGAAACAATCAGCCCCAGCATTTT,CASTPARGTGNNQPQHF
12,TRBJ1-1,many,NA,TRBV6-5,TGTGCCAGCAGACCCCGCGCGGAGCCAGCTTTCTTT,CASRPRAEPAFF
17,TRBJ2-6,NA,TRBD1,TRBV7-6,TGTGCCAGCAGCTTAGAAGGGACAGGGACTGGGGCCAACGTCCTGACTTTC,CASSLEGTGTGANVLTF
15,TRBJ2-3,many,TRBD1,TRBV12-3/TRBV12-4,TGTGCCAGCAGACTGGGACAGGGGAGGGGAGATACGCAGTATTTT,CASRLGQGRGDTQYF
15,TRBJ2-2,many,NA,TRBV7-7,TGTGCCAGCAGCAAGATGGCGGGTAACACCGGGGAGCTGTTTTTT,CASSKMAGNTGELFF
17,TRBJ1-1,NA,NA,TRBV6-4,TGTGCCAGCAGTGACTCGGTCGTCGAAAACCCGAACACTGAAGCTTTCTTT,CASSDSVVENPNTEAFF
11,TRBJ2-2,many,NA,TRBV7-9,TGTGCCAGCAGCTGGACCGGGGAGCTGTTTTTT,CASSWTGELFF
14,TRBJ2-3,many,TRBD1,TRBV5-1,TGCGCCAGCAGCTTCGACAGGGTCCCAGATACGCAGTATTTT,CASSFDRVPDTQYF
11,TRBJ1-2,many,NA,TRBV6-5,TGTGCCACCTCGGGGGCTGGTGGCTACACCTTC,CATSGAGGYTF
16,TRBJ2-3,many,NA,TRBV20-1,TGCAGTGCTAGAGCGGGCCTTGTGGGGGCCCAAGATACGCAGTATTTT,CSARAGLVGAQDTQYF
16,TRBJ2-1,NA,TRBD1,TRBV5-5,TGTGCCAGCAGCTGGGCTACAGGGGCCTCCTACAATGAGCAGTTCTTC,CASSWATGASYNEQFF
13,TRBJ1-1,NA,NA,TRBV5-1,TGCGCCAGCAGCTTGGTGGGTCGCAGCGGCCCTTTCTTT,CASSLVGRSGPFF
11,TRBJ1-2,many,NA,TRBV18,TGTGCCAGCTCACCAGGGGATGGCTACACCTTC,CASSPGDGYTF
14,TRBJ1-2,many,NA,TRBV5-1,TGCGCCAGCAGCATGACAGGCGAGGACTATGGCTACACCTTC,CASSMTGEDYGYTF
16,TRBJ1-1,many,TRBD1,TRBV10-2,TGCGCCAGCAGTGCCCGGGACAGGGGGCCGTCCACTGAAGCTTTCTTT,CASSARDRGPSTEAFF
15,TRBJ2-3,few,TRBD1,TRBV5-6,TGTGCCAGCAGCCCGCTCCGGGGACAGGGGGCGAGGCAGTATTTT,CASSPLRGQGARQYF
13,TRBJ1-2,many,NA,TRBV4-3,TGCGCCAGCAGCCAAGACAGGGGAAGGGGCTACACCTTC,CASSQDRGRGYTF
17,TRBJ2-3,many,TRBD2,TRBV20-1,TGCAGTGCTAGAGATTATCTCCTAGCGGGGGGAGGGGATACGCAGTATTTT,CSARDYLLAGGGDTQYF
11,TRBJ1-4,NA,NA,TRBV7-9,TGTGCCAGCAGCTTACGTGAAAAACTGTTTTTT,CASSLREKLFF
15,TRBJ2-3,many,TRBD2,TRBV28,TGTGCCAGCAGTTTATTCCCTCCTACTAGCGGCTCGTCCTATTTT,CASSLFPPTSGSSYF
13,TRBJ2-5,many,NA,TRBV7-8,TGTGCCAGCAGCTCCGTCAGCCAGAAGACCCAGTACTTC,CASSSVSQKTQYF
14,TRBJ1-2,many,NA,TRBV5-4,TGTGCCAGCTCAGTGTCGACGGGAATGCAGGGCTACACCTTC,CASSVSTGMQGYTF
17,TRBJ1-1,few,TRBD1,TRBV5-5,TGTGCCAGCAGCTTGGGCCCGGGCCCGGGACAGGCGCGTGAAGCTTTCTTT,CASSLGPGPGQAREAFF
14,TRBJ2-1,many,NA,TRBV7-9,TGTGCCAGCAACGAAAGGACTGTCTACAATGAGCAGTTCTTC,CASNERTVYNEQFF
13,TRBJ2-1,many,NA,TRBV5-6,TGTGCCAGCAGCTTGGCGTTCGACCTTAGTTGGTTCTTC,CASSLAFDLSWFF
15,TRBJ1-2,many,NA,TRBV12-3/TRBV12-4,TGTGCCAGCGGGTCGTCCGGGACGGCCCCTTCTGGCTACACCTTC,CASGSSGTAPSGYTF
16,TRBJ1-5,many,TRBD1,TRBV20-1,TGCAGTGCTAGAGCTTCGGGACAGGGGGCGGGCCAGCCCCAGCATTTT,CSARASGQGAGQPQHF
14,TRBJ2-3,many,NA,TRBV5-4,TGTGCCAGCAGCTTCGGCAGCCCGACAGATACGCAGTATTTT,CASSFGSPTDTQYF
14,TRBJ2-1,few,NA,TRBV5-6,TGTGCCAGCGAGGGGGAAGGTTCAGGCGATGAGCAGTTCTTC,CASEGEGSGDEQFF
18,TRBJ2-1,many,TRBD2,TRBV20-1,TGCAGTGCTAGAGGCCTAGCGGGGGGCCTGAGCTCCTACAATGAGCAGTTCTTC,CSARGLAGGLSSYNEQFF
15,TRBJ1-5,NA,TRBD1,TRBV7-2,TGTGCCAGCAGCTTTTTACAGGGGCGCAATCAGCCCCAGCATTTT,CASSFLQGRNQPQHF
14,TRBJ1-5,many,TRBD1,TRBV2,TGTGCCAGCAGAGGGGACAGGGAGTACCAGCCCCAGCATTTT,CASRGDREYQPQHF
14,TRBJ1-1,many,NA,TRBV6-5,TGTGCCAGCAGCTTCAGGCTAGGGAACACTGAAGCTTTCTTT,CASSFRLGNTEAFF
12,TRBJ2-1,many,NA,TRBV15,TGTGCCACCAGCAGCGCCGAGGAGGAGCAGTTCTTC,CATSSAEEEQFF
13,TRBJ2-7,many,NA,TRBV2,TGTGCCAGCAGTGGCTACGGGCCCTACGAGCAGTACTTC,CASSGYGPYEQYF
15,TRBJ1-4,many,NA,TRBV4-3,TGCGCCAGCAGCCAAGAGGGCGGTTCGGGTGAAAAACTGTTTTTT,CASSQEGGSGEKLFF
10,TRBJ2-3,NA,NA,TRBV19,TGTGCCCGGTCGGGCCATACGCAGTATTTT,CARSGHTQYF
14,TRBJ1-3,many,NA,TRBV29-1,TGCAGCGTTGAAGATATGAGCTCTGGAAACACCATATATTTT,CSVEDMSSGNTIYF
17,TRBJ2-3,NA,TRBD2,TRBV7-6,TGTGCCAGCAGCCAGAAGCGGGACTACCGATTCACAGATACGCGGTATTTT,CASSQKRDYRFTDTRYF
15,TRBJ2-5,many,NA,TRBV4-1,TGCGCCAGCAGCCACTCCGGGGGCGATTTTGAGACCCAGTACTTC,CASSHSGGDFETQYF
14,TRBJ2-7,many,NA,TRBV7-2,TGTGCCAGCAGCTTCACGGGATCAACCTACGAGCAGTACTTC,CASSFTGSTYEQYF
14,TRBJ1-2,many,TRBD1,TRBV5-1,TGCGCCAGCAGCTTGGATGACAGGGGGTATGGCTACACCTTC,CASSLDDRGYGYTF
13,TRBJ1-1,many,NA,TRBV29-1,TGCAGCGCCTCTGCGCACTTGAACACTGAAGCTTTCTTT,CSASAHLNTEAFF
13,TRBJ2-5,many,NA,TRBV7-8,TGTGCCAGCAGCCCCACAGTGCTAGAGACCCAGTACTTC,CASSPTVLETQYF
13,TRBJ2-5,many,NA,TRBV7-9,TGTGCCAGCAGCTTCCTGTACCAAGAGACCCAGTACTTC,CASSFLYQETQYF
17,TRBJ2-3,many,NA,TRBV5-1,TGCGCCAGCAGCTTCCTAGACAGGCGGTCTAGCACAGATACGCAGTATTTT,CASSFLDRRSSTDTQYF
15,TRBJ1-1,many,NA,TRBV7-8,TGTGCCAGCAGCTTAGCCCAAGTATGGAACACTGAAGCTTTCTTT,CASSLAQVWNTEAFF
15,TRBJ2-7,many,TRBD1,TRBV7-2,TGTGCCAGCAGCCCCGACAGGGTTAGGTTCGACGAGCAGTACTTC,CASSPDRVRFDEQYF
15,TRBJ1-6,many,NA,TRBV9,TGTGCCAGCAGCGTAGAGGGGAGGAGGGATTCACCCCTCCACTTT,CASSVEGRRDSPLHF
14,TRBJ1-1,few,NA,TRBV9,TGTGCCAGCAGCGACGACGGAATGAACACTGAAGCTTTCTTT,CASSDDGMNTEAFF
11,TRBJ2-2,many,NA,TRBV6-6,TGTGCCAGCAGTTACGCCGGGGAGCTGTTTTTT,CASSYAGELFF
15,TRBJ1-4,many,NA,TRBV7-7,TGTGCTAGCAGCCCACGCCCACTCCCGGTTGAAAAACTGTTTTTT,CASSPRPLPVEKLFF
13,TRBJ1-2,many,TRBD1,TRBV20-1,TGCAGTGCAACCACAGGGGGGACTTACCGCTACACCTTC,CSATTGGTYRYTF
12,TRBJ2-3,many,NA,TRBV29-1,TGCAGCGCGAGCGGAGTCACAGATACGCAGTATTTT,CSASGVTDTQYF